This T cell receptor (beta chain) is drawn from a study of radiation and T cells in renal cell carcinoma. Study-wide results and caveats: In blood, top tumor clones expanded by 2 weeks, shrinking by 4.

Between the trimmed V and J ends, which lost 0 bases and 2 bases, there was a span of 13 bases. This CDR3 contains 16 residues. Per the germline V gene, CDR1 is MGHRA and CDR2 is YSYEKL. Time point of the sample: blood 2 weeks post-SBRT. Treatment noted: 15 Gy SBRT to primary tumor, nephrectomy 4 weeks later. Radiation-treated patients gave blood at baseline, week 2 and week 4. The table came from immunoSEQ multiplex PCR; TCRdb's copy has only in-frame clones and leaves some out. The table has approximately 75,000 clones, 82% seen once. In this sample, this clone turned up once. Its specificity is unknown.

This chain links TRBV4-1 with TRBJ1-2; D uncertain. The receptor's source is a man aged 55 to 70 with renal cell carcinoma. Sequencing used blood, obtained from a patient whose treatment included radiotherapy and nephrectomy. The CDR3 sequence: CASSQDAIRLNYGYTF. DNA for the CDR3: TGCGCCAGCAGCCAAGATGCGATCAGACTCAACTATGGCTACACCTTC.